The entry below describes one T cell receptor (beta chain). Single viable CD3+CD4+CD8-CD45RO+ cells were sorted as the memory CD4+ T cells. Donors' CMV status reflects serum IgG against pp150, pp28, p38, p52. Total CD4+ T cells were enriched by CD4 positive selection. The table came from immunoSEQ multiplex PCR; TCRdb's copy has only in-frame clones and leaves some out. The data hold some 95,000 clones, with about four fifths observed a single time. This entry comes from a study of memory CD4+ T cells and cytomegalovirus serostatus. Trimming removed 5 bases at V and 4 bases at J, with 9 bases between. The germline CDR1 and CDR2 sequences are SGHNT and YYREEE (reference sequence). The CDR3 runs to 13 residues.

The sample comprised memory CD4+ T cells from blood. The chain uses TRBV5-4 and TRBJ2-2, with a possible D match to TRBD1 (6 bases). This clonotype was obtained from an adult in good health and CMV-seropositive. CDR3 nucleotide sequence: TGTGCCAGCAGGATACAGGGCACCGGGGAGCTGTTTTTT. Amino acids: CASRIQGTGELFF.